This is a list of T cell receptor beta chains from one sample in a study of OX40 agonist ivuxolimab in advanced cancers. Produced via immunoSEQ multiplex PCR; TCRdb's table is partial and in-frame only. Seen here are 70,000 to 95,000 clones, around 87% observed once, and the top ten hold less than 8%. The specimen comprised CD4+ or CD8+ T cells sorted from blood, sampled in a trial of the OX40 agonist ivuxolimab. All receptors derive from an adult with an advanced solid tumor such as melanoma, head and neck, liver or kidney cancer. The CDR3 runs from the conserved cysteine through the conserved F or W. The order of the fields is J gene, D gene, clone size, V gene, CDR3 protein, CDR3 DNA. D genes are given only for firm matches. Only some rows state a clone size, as once, few, many or a class for expanded clones.

TRBJ1-5 | - | - | TRBV15 | CATSRVGNQPQHF | TGTGCCACCAGCAGAGTGGGCAATCAGCCCCAGCATTTT
TRBJ1-4 | TRBD1 | once | TRBV28 | CASSGGQGGRRLFF | TGTGCCAGCAGTGGGGGACAGGGTGGAAGAAGACTGTTTTTT
TRBJ2-3 | TRBD2 | - | TRBV12-5 | CASGLGPTGSGGPTSTDTQYF | TGTGCTAGTGGTTTGGGACCAACCGGTAGCGGGGGGCCTACTAGCACAGATACGCAGTATTTT
TRBJ2-3 | TRBD2 | few | TRBV7-9 | CASSFWGGRTDTQYF | TGTGCCAGCAGCTTCTGGGGGGGTCGGACAGATACGCAGTATTTT
TRBJ2-5 | - | - | TRBV18 | CASHRRMQETQYF | TGTGCCAGCCACCGGAGGATGCAAGAGACCCAGTACTTC
TRBJ1-3 | - | - | TRBV7-2 | CASSFLAAYSGNTIYF | TGTGCCAGCAGCTTTCTAGCGGCGTACTCTGGAAACACCATATATTTT
TRBJ1-5 | - | - | TRBV6-1 | CASSDGGNQPQHF | TGTGCCAGCAGTGACGGAGGCAATCAGCCCCAGCATTTT
TRBJ1-1 | TRBD1 | - | TRBV5-6 | CASRPRDRETEAFF | TGTGCCAGCAGACCCCGGGACAGGGAAACGGAAGCTTTCTTT
TRBJ1-1 | - | - | TRBV10-1 | CASSESSSNTEAFF | TGCGCCAGCAGTGAGTCGTCTTCGAACACTGAAGCTTTCTTT
TRBJ1-3 | - | - | TRBV5-6 | CASSFRSSGNTIYF | TGTGCCAGCAGCTTCCGTAGCTCTGGAAACACCATATATTTT
TRBJ1-1 | - | once | TRBV27 | CASSLWGAPDRITEAFF | TGTGCCAGCAGTTTATGGGGGGCCCCAGATCGGATCACTGAAGCTTTCTTT
TRBJ1-4 | TRBD1 | - | TRBV27 | CASRYRGQGEKLFF | TGTGCCAGCAGGTACAGGGGGCAGGGTGAAAAACTGTTTTTT
TRBJ2-5 | - | - | TRBV5-1 | CASSLSTGYGETQYF | TGCGCCAGCAGCTTGTCCACAGGGTACGGGGAGACCCAGTACTTC
TRBJ1-2 | - | once | TRBV7-9 | CASTNPSTDRDFQYGYTF | TGTGCCAGCACCAACCCCTCGACCGACCGGGACTTTCAGTATGGCTACACCTTC
TRBJ1-1 | - | once | TRBV5-5 | CASSSSKGGLQNTEAFF | TGTGCCAGCAGCTCCTCAAAGGGGGGACTCCAGAACACTGAAGCTTTCTTT
TRBJ2-3 | TRBD2 | - | TRBV5-8 | CASSSRLAGVTDTQYF | TGTGCCAGCAGCTCCAGACTAGCGGGGGTCACAGATACGCAGTATTTT
TRBJ2-7 | - | - | TRBV6-1 | CACGPRGYEQYF | TGTGCCTGCGGACCCCGGGGCTACGAGCAGTACTTC
TRBJ2-7 | - | - | TRBV5-4 | CASSLSRWGGTQSYEQYF | TGTGCCAGCAGCTTGTCCCGGTGGGGCGGGACGCAATCCTACGAGCAGTACTTC
TRBJ1-1 | - | - | TRBV28 | CASSPVGPGGGGTEAFF | TGTGCCAGCAGCCCCGTAGGACCCGGGGGGGGTGGCACTGAAGCTTTCTTT
TRBJ2-5 | - | - | TRBV30 | CAWSVRSGGGGGETQYF | TGTGCCTGGAGTGTACGATCGGGGGGCGGCGGCGGGGAGACCCAGTACTTC
TRBJ2-3 | TRBD2 | - | TRBV6-1 | CASTFAGGTDTQYF | TGTGCCAGCACTTTTGCGGGGGGCACAGATACGCAGTATTTT
TRBJ2-5 | TRBD2 | - | TRBV11-3 | CASSLDRLAVKYF | TGTGCCAGCAGCTTAGATCGGCTAGCGGTTAAGTACTTC
TRBJ2-7 | - | - | TRBV10-1 | CASSDSAVSGDEQYF | TGCGCCAGCAGTGATTCGGCGGTCTCAGGGGACGAGCAGTACTTC
TRBJ1-2 | TRBD1 | - | TRBV6-5 | CASLPQGAKGYGYTF | TGTGCCAGCCTCCCACAGGGGGCCAAGGGGTATGGCTACACCTTC
TRBJ1-1 | TRBD1 | - | TRBV5-5 | CASSWTGQGVGNTEAFF | TGTGCCAGCAGCTGGACGGGACAGGGGGTGGGGAACACTGAAGCTTTCTTT